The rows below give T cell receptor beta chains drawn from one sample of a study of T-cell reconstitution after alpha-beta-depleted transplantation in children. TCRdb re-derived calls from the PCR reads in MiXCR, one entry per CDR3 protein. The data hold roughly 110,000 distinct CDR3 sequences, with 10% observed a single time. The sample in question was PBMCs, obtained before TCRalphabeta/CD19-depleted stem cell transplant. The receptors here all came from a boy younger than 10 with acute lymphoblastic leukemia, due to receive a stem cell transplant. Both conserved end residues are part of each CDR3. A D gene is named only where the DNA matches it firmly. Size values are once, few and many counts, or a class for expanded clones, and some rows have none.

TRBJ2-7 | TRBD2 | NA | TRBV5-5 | TGTGCCAGCAGCTGGCCGGGACTAGGAGACGAGCAGTACTTC | CASSWPGLGDEQYF
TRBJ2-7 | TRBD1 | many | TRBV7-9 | TGTGCCAGCAGCGGGACAGGGACCGAGCAGTACTTC | CASSGTGTEQYF
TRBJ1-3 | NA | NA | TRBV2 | TGTGCCAGCAGTGATTCTCAGCTCATCAACTCTGGAAACACCATATATTTT | CASSDSQLINSGNTIYF
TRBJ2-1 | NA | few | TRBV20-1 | TGCAGTGCCCACGGGAGCCCCTCCTACAATGAGCAGTTCTTC | CSAHGSPSYNEQFF
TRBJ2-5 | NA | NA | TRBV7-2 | TGTGCCAGCAGCTCGGGAGTGGGAGAGACCCAGTACTTC | CASSSGVGETQYF
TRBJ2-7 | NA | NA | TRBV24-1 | TGTGCCACCAGTGATCCGGACAGCGAGCAGTACTTC | CATSDPDSEQYF
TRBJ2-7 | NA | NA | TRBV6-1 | TGTGCCAGCAGTAGACACCGGGACTTTCCTTCCTACGAGCAGTACTTC | CASSRHRDFPSYEQYF
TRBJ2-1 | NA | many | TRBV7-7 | TGTGCTAGCAGCTTCGACGGCCGAGAGCAGTTCTTC | CASSFDGREQFF
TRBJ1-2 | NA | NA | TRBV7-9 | TGTGCCAGCAGCTTAGCGCTTACGGGGCCAGGTGGCTACACCTTC | CASSLALTGPGGYTF
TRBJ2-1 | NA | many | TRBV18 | TGTGCCAGCTCACCACCGGTCTACAATGAGCAGTTCTTC | CASSPPVYNEQFF
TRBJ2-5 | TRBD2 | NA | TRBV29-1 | TGCAGCGTTGGTAGCGGGAGTCAGACCCAGTACTTC | CSVGSGSQTQYF
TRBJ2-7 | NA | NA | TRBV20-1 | TGCAGTGCCGAAGCGGACTCCTACGAGCAGTACTTC | CSAEADSYEQYF
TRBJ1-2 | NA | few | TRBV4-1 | TGCGCCAGCAGCCAGACCAGGGGCGGTAACTATGGCTACACCTTC | CASSQTRGGNYGYTF
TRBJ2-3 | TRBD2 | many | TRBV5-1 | TGCGCCAGCAGCTTGGAGGCTAGCGGGAGGATTTCTAGCACAGATACGCAGTATTTT | CASSLEASGRISSTDTQYF
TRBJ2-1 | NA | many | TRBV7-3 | TGTGCCAGCAGCTTAGTTAGGGGGGCTGAGCAGTTCTTC | CASSLVRGAEQFF
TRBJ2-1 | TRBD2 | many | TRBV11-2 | TGTGCCAGCAGCTTAGGCGGCCTAGCGGGAGGGAATGAGCAGTTCTTC | CASSLGGLAGGNEQFF
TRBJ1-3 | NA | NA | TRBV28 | TGTGCCAGCAGCCGATCTGGAGGGGCATCCTCTGGAAACACCATATATTTT | CASSRSGGASSGNTIYF
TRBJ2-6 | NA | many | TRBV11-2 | TGTGCCAGCAGCTTAGTTCAGGGAGCTGGGGCCAACGTCCTGACTTTC | CASSLVQGAGANVLTF
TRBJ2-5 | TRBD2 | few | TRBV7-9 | TGTGCCACTTCCCGGGGACTAGAACAAGAGACCCAGTACTTC | CATSRGLEQETQYF
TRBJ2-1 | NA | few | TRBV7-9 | TGTGCCAGCAGCATCCCGGGGAATGAGCAGTTCTTC | CASSIPGNEQFF
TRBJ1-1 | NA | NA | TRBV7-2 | TGTGCCAGCAGCTTAATCGAGACCTATGAAGCTTTCTTT | CASSLIETYEAFF
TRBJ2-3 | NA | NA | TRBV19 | TGTGCCAGTAGTGGTGCAGGGACGAATACGCAGTATTTT | CASSGAGTNTQYF
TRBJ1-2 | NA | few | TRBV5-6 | TGTGCCAGCAGCTTGTACCCCCCGGGGGACTATGGCTACACCTTC | CASSLYPPGDYGYTF
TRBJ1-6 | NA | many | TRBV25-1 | TGTGCCAGCAGTGTTGGAAATTCACCCCTCCACTTT | CASSVGNSPLHF
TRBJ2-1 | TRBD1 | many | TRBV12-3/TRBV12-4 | TGTGCCAGCAGTCTCCGGGACAGGGGTGGCAATGAGCAGTTCTTC | CASSLRDRGGNEQFF
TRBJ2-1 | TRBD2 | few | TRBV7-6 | TGTGCCAGCAGCCCATTGGGTAGCGGGAGTAATGAGCAGTTCTTC | CASSPLGSGSNEQFF
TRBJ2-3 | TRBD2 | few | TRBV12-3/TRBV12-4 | TGTGCCAGCAGTCGTAGCGGGGAGGAGGAAGATACGCAGTATTTT | CASSRSGEEEDTQYF
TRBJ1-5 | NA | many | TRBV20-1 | TGCAGTGCTAGACGGGACAACGATCAGCCCCAGCATTTT | CSARRDNDQPQHF
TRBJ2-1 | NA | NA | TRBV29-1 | TGCAGCGCCCGGGTGGACAGTCGAGGCGATGAGCAGTTCTTC | CSARVDSRGDEQFF
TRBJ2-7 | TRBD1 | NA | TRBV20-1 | TGCAGTGCTAGGAACAGGGGGTACTCCTACGAGCAGTACTTC | CSARNRGYSYEQYF
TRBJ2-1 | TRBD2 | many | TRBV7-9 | TGTGCCAGCAGCCCGACTAGCGGGAGGCTCAATGAGCAGTTCTTC | CASSPTSGRLNEQFF
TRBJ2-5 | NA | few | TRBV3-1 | TGTGCCAGCAGCCAAGATCGGGCAGGCCGGGAGACCCAGTACTTC | CASSQDRAGRETQYF
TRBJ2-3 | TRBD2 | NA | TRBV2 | TGTGCCAGCACTCAGCGGGAAACTAGCACAGATACGCAGTATTTT | CASTQRETSTDTQYF
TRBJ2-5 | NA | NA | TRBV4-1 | TGCGCCAGCAGCCCGTGGAGTAGCTGGCAGACCCAGTACTTC | CASSPWSSWQTQYF